A single sample gave rise to the 16 T cell receptor beta chains below, sequenced in a study of Ad26.COV2.S vaccination and SARS-CoV-2 variants. The treatment here: about 20 received Ad26.COV2.S at low or high dose, single or two shots; 5 received placebo; per-sample allocation not given. All samples were drawn on day 63, counting from the first vaccine or placebo injection. Generated by immunoSEQ multiplex PCR, the TCRdb table keeps only in-frame clones and is missing some. This table has around 500,000 clones, roughly nine tenths appearing once. The input for sequencing was peripheral blood, taken in a trial of Ad26.COV2.S vaccine versus placebo. These receptors were obtained from a person aged 18-60 years who received the Ad26.COV2.S COVID-19 vaccine or a placebo.

V usage is TRBV6-6 and J usage is TRBJ1-2, with a tentative D call TRBD1 (6 bases). V gave up 3 bases and J gave up 8 bases, with 16 bases separating them. Per germline, CDR1 MNHNY and CDR2 SVGAGI (reference sequence). This CDR3 region has 14 residues. The CDR3 DNA is TGTGCCAGCAGTTATGGCAGGGGAGTAGCCGGCTACACCTTC. Translating it yields CASSYGRGVAGYTF.

This clone showed up just once. V gene TRBV12-3 or TRBV12-4 combines with J gene TRBJ2-7, with 8 bases that match TRBD2. The CDR3 runs 12 residues. With V trimmed by 3 bases and J by 6 bases, 1 base remained unmatched. CDR3 coding DNA: TGTGCCAGCAGTTTCGCGGGAGGCGAGCAGTACTTC. Amino acid sequence: CASSFAGGEQYF.

This sequence joins TRBV28 and TRBJ2-5; D is unclear. This CDR3 is 17 amino acids long. In germline, CDR1 is MDHEN, CDR2 SYDVKM. V was clipped by 4 bases and J by 7 bases, with 25 bases between them. The CDR3 here is CASSSNGRHRSLGTQYF. The CDR3 nucleotides read TGTGCCAGCAGTTCCAACGGTCGGCACAGATCCTTGGGGACCCAGTACTTC. Variable domain in full (rest from reference TRBV28 and TRBJ2-5): DVKVTQSSRYLVKRTGEKVFLECVQDMDHENMFWYRQDPGLGLRLIYFSYDVKMKEKGDIPEGYSVSREKKERFSLILESASTNQTSMYLCASSSNGRHRSLGTQYFGPGTRLLVL.

The rearrangement links TRBV27 to TRBJ1-3, with D hard to call. CDR1 is MNHEY, CDR2 SMNVEV, per germline (reference sequence). The CDR3 runs 16 residues. Trimming took off 2 bases at V and 0 bases at J, with 11 bases between the two ends. The CDR3 DNA is TGTGCCAGCAGTTTAACAGTTTCGACCTCTGGAAACACCATATATTTT. Translation: CASSLTVSTSGNTIYF.

Concerning this clone itself: Additional DNA sequences in this sample encode the identical CDR3. The V gene is TRBV5-1, the J gene TRBJ1-3; a possible D gene is TRBD1 (5 bases). CDR3 length: 16 amino acids. Deletions cut 1 base from V and 0 bases from J, with 11 bases between. Germline CDR1 and CDR2: SGHRS and YFSETQ. This CDR3 is CASSLWGDSSGNTIYF. In DNA, the CDR3 is TGCGCCAGCAGCTTGTGGGGGGATTCCTCTGGAAACACCATATATTTT.

The CDR3 DNA reads as TGCGCCAGCACCTCGGAGGGGGGCCAGGAATACAATGAGCAGTTCTTC. Translating it yields CASTSEGGQEYNEQFF. The V gene is TRBV5-1, the J gene TRBJ2-1; the D gene could be TRBD1 or TRBD2 (6 bases each). The CDR3 length is 16 residues. Germline CDR1 reads SGHRS; CDR2 reads YFSETQ. Trimming stripped 6 bases from V and 4 bases from J, with 20 bases between.

This chain uses TRBV9 with TRBJ1-6; D gene ambiguous. The V gene's germline CDR1 is SGDLS and CDR2 YYNGEE. Between the trimmed V and J ends, which lost 4 bases and 0 bases, there was a span of 11 bases. The CDR3 spans 16 residues. The CDR3 DNA follows: TGTGCCAGCAGCTATAGACCGAGCTCCTATAATTCACCCCTCCACTTT. Its protein is CASSYRPSSYNSPLHF.

The chain joins TRBV2 to TRBJ1-2; D remains ambiguous. V lost 8 bases to trimming and J lost 3 bases, with 16 bases between them. The germline CDR1 and CDR2 sequences are SNHLY and FYNNEI. This CDR3 contains 14 residues. The DNA of the CDR3 is TGTGCCAGCTGGTTCCGGAAAGGATACTATGGCTACACCTTC. Translation gives CASWFRKGYYGYTF.

The chain combines TRBV4-1 with TRBJ2-5, with unresolved D. Germline CDR1 and CDR2: MGHRA and YSYEKL. The CDR3 has 15 amino acids. Trimming took 1 base from V and 3 from J, leaving 12 bases between them. For the CDR3, the DNA is TGCGCCAGCAGCCAAGCACACAGCAAAAAAGAGACCCAGTACTTC. This codes for CASSQAHSKKETQYF.

This rearrangement joins TRBV5-1 to TRBJ1-2; D gene unclear. The CDR3 has 15 residues. CDR1 SGHRS and CDR2 YFSETQ come from the germline V gene. Trimming removed 2 bases at V and 8 bases at J, with 19 bases between. CDR3 sequence: CASSLAGLPMSGYTF. CDR3 nucleotides: TGCGCCAGCAGCTTAGCCGGACTCCCAATGTCCGGCTACACCTTC.

CDR3 nucleotide sequence: TGTGCCATCACAGGGTCGGTTAACTATGGCTACACCTTC. Its protein is CAITGSVNYGYTF. V usage is TRBV10-3 and J usage is TRBJ1-2; TRBD1 might be the D (5 bases). Trimming cost V 7 bases and J 1 base, with 10 bases left between them. Per germline, CDR1 ENHRY and CDR2 SYGVKD. The CDR3 covers 13 residues.

This chain connects TRBV5-1 to TRBJ1-1; D gene uncertain. Trimming cost V 2 bases and J 8 bases, with 7 bases left between them. CDR1 is SGHRS and CDR2 is YFSETQ in the germline V gene. The CDR3 has 11 residues. The CDR3 reads CASSFGAEAFF. The CDR3 nucleotides are TGCGCCAGCAGCTTCGGTGCAGAAGCTTTCTTT.

The chain couples TRBV6-5 to TRBJ2-3, with 7 bases that match TRBD2. The germline CDR1 and CDR2 sequences are MNHEY and SVGAGI. V was pared by 2 bases and J by 0 bases, with 2 bases of the junction left unmatched. This CDR3 contains 15 residues. DNA for the CDR3: TGTGCCAGCAGTTACGCGCGGGGGAGCACAGATACGCAGTATTTT. Amino acids: CASSYARGSTDTQYF.

V is TRBV30 and J is TRBJ2-7, with D perhaps TRBD1 or TRBD2 (7 bases each). V was cut by 1 base and J by 6 bases, with 13 bases left in between. Germline V gives CDR1 GTSNPN, CDR2 SVGIG (reference sequence). This CDR3 has 13 amino acids. The CDR3 spells CAWSGQGGPEQYF. The CDR3 DNA reads as TGTGCCTGGAGTGGACAGGGAGGGCCCGAGCAGTACTTC.

This rearrangement joins TRBV10-3 to TRBJ2-7; D possibly corresponds to TRBD1 (6 bases). Trimming removed 4 bases from V and 5 bases from J, with 9 bases in between. Germline CDR1 is ENHRY and CDR2 is SYGVKD. CDR3 length equals 12 residues. The CDR3 DNA is TGTGCCATCAGTGTCCGGGACAACGAGCAGTACTTC. Translation gives CAISVRDNEQYF.

The chain couples TRBV19 to TRBJ2-5; TRBD1 matches 7 bases. The trim removed 7 bases at V and 6 bases at J, leaving 5 bases unmatched. The CDR3 sequence is 12 residues long. Germline CDR1 and CDR2: LNHDA and SQIVND (reference sequence). The chain's CDR3 is CASTHRGKTQYF. As DNA, the CDR3 is TGTGCCAGTACTCACAGGGGTAAGACCCAGTACTTC.